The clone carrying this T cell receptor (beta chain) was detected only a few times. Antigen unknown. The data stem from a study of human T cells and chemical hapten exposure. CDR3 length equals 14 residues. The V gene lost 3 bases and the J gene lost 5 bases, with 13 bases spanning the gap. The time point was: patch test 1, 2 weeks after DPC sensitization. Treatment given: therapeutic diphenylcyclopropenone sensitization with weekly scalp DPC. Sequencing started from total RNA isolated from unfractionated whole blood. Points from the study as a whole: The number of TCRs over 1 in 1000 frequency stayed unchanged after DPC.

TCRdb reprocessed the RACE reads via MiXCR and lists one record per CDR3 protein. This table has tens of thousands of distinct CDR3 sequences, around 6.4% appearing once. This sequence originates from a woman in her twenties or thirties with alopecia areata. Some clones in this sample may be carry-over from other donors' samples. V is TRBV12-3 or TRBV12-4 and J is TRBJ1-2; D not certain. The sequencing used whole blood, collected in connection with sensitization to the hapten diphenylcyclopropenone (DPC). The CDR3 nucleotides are TGTGCCAGCAGTTTGATACAGCTCCCGTATGGCTACACCTTC. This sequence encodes CASSLIQLPYGYTF.